Below, 19 T cell receptor beta chains from the same sample are listed, as sequenced in a study of HIV-infected patients and healthy controls. Reverse transcription used approximately 500 ng RNA and constant-region primers for alpha and beta. Alpha and beta chain libraries were made separately by chain-specific third strand synthesis with multiplexing indices. TCRdb re-called the 5' RACE reads with MiXCR, one entry per CDR3 protein. The table shows 8,000 to 10,000 distinct CDR3 sequences, with more than 7% occurring only once. All unsorted peripheral T cells were captured because whole blood was used without fractionation. The material was blood, obtained before antiretroviral therapy. The receptors stem from an adult with HIV infection. The donor label of this sample is uncertain.

This clonotype was observed many times. V is TRBV6-5 and J is TRBJ1-2; the D gene is possibly TRBD1 (5 bases). Germline V lookup: CDR1 MNHEY, CDR2 SVGAGI. CDR3 length equals 15 residues. V lost 2 bases and J 7 bases, leaving 17 bases between the germline ends. CDR3 region: CASSYGHPRGTGYTF. CDR3 DNA sequence: TGTGCCAGCAGTTACGGGCACCCACGGGGCACTGGCTACACCTTC.

This clonotype has ten or more counts. The chain recombines TRBV19 with TRBJ1-2; TRBD1 matches at 7 bases. Germline lookup yields CDR1 LNHDA and CDR2 SQIVND (reference sequence). With 0 bases clipped from V and 7 bases from J, the junction kept 8 bases outside the gene matches. The CDR3 totals 15 residues. As DNA, the CDR3 is TGTGCCAGTAGTATAGATCAGGGGGACAATCGTGGCTACACCTTC. As protein: CASSIDQGDNRGYTF.

The chain is built from TRBV30 and TRBJ2-1; 9 bases agree with TRBD1. V lost 5 bases to trimming and J lost 1 base; unmatched junction nucleotides: 3. The CDR3 length is 14 residues. The germline V gene encodes CDR1 GTSNPN and CDR2 SVGIG (reference sequence). CDR3 amino acids: CAWGTGRSYNEQFF. The CDR3 region has the DNA TGTGCCTGGGGGACAGGGAGGTCCTACAATGAGCAGTTCTTC.

This clonotype was observed at least ten times. The chain employs TRBV7-9 and TRBJ2-7, with 11 positions matching TRBD1. Germline V gives CDR1 SEHNR, CDR2 FQNEAQ (reference sequence). Germline trimming cut 0 bases from V and 2 bases from J; bases unmatched to any gene: 9. The CDR3 is made up of 18 amino acids. CDR3 DNA: TGTGCCAGCAGCTTAGCGGGAACAGGGGACAGGGGGACCTACGAGCAGTACTTC. As protein: CASSLAGTGDRGTYEQYF.

This clonotype has just a few counts. The V and J genes are TRBV12-3 or TRBV12-4 and TRBJ1-3, with 9 bases matching TRBD1. The CDR3 runs 15 residues. J gave up 4 bases and V 6 bases, and 7 bases lay outside the gene matches. The CDR3 spells CASRPGTGRGNTIYF. As DNA, the CDR3 is TGTGCCAGCAGACCGGGGACAGGGAGAGGAAACACCATATATTTT.

About this clonotype: With a much larger clone just one base away, this may be a read error. The V gene is TRBV19, the J gene TRBJ1-5, with D maybe TRBD1 (5 bases). The CDR3 is 13 amino acids. In germline, CDR1 is LNHDA, CDR2 SQIVND (reference sequence). The CDR3 region is CDSSLRGDQPQHF. CDR3 nucleotide sequence: TGTGACAGTAGTCTGCGGGGGGATCAGCCCCAGCATTTT. Variable domain in full (rest from reference TRBV19 and TRBJ1-5): DGGITQSPKYLFRKEGQNVTLSCEQNLNHDAMYWYRQDPGQGLRLIYYSQIVNDFQKGDIAEGYSVSREKKESFPLTVTSAQKNPTAFYLCDSSLRGDQPQHFGDGTRLSIL.

CDR3 region: CASSSGQGSENTEAFF. The CDR3 bases are TGTGCCAGCAGCTCTGGACAGGGGTCAGAAAACACTGAAGCTTTCTTT. V is TRBV5-4 and J is TRBJ1-1; 9 nucleotides line up with TRBD1. J lost 2 bases, V lost 3 bases, and 8 bases had no gene match. Germline V gene data show CDR1 as SGHNT and CDR2 as YYREEE (reference sequence). The CDR3 sequence is 16 residues long. The whole variable domain, remainder taken from reference TRBV5-4 and TRBJ1-1, is ETGVTQSPTHLIKTRGQQVTLRCSSQSGHNTVSWYQQALGQGPQFIFQYYREEENGRGNFPPRFSGLQFPNYSSELNVNALELDDSALYLCASSSGQGSENTEAFFGQGTRLTVV.

In this sample, this clonotype turned up many times. CDR3: CASSRDSQAYSNQPQHF. CDR3 DNA: TGTGCCAGCAGCCGGGACAGTCAAGCCTATAGCAATCAGCCCCAGCATTTT. The chain has TRBV27 and TRBJ1-5; 7 nucleotides align to TRBD1. The CDR3 covers 17 residues. CDR1 and CDR2 from the germline V gene are MNHEY and SMNVEV (reference sequence). V was pared by 6 bases and J by 0 bases, with 11 bases of the junction left unmatched.

By sample share, this clonotype is medium-sized (0.01 to 0.1%). The V and J genes are TRBV9 and TRBJ1-3; TRBD1 might be the D (6 bases). Germline assignment: CDR1 SGDLS and CDR2 YYNGEE. With 0 bases removed from V and 2 bases from J, the gap between germline ends came to 15 bases. This CDR3 region has 17 residues. The CDR3 here is CASSVGLGGYPGNTIYF. As DNA, the CDR3 is TGTGCCAGCAGCGTAGGGTTAGGGGGATACCCTGGAAACACCATATATTTT.

This clonotype has at least ten counts. V usage is TRBV5-5 and J usage is TRBJ1-5; 9 positions match TRBD1. The germline V gene encodes CDR1 SGHKS and CDR2 YYEKEE (reference sequence). V was clipped by 4 bases and J by 6 bases; unmatched bases: 5. This CDR3 has 14 amino acids. CDR3 region: CASSQDRGSQPQHF. For the CDR3, the DNA is TGTGCCAGCAGCCAGGACAGGGGAAGTCAGCCCCAGCATTTT.

This clonotype has a count of ten or more. The chain has TRBV20-1 and TRBJ2-3; no reliable D call. Per germline, CDR1 DFQATT and CDR2 SNEGSKA (reference sequence). The length of the CDR3 is 14 residues. Between the trimmed V and J ends, which lost 3 bases and 0 bases, there was a span of 10 bases. This CDR3 reads CSARDGSSTDTQYF. Written as DNA, the CDR3 is TGCAGTGCTAGGGACGGTTCTAGCACAGATACGCAGTATTTT.

This clonotype was counted many times. The V gene is TRBV3-1, the J gene TRBJ2-7, with D perhaps TRBD1 or TRBD2 (6 bases each). Germline CDR1 LGHDT, CDR2 YNNKEL (reference sequence). The length of the CDR3 is 13 residues. V lost 4 bases, J lost 2 bases, and 9 bases lay in between. Here the CDR3 reads CASSRGATYEQYF. Here the CDR3 DNA reads TGTGCCAGCAGCCGGGGGGCTACCTACGAGCAGTACTTC.

This clonotype was counted ten times or more. CDR3 sequence (DNA): TGTGCCAGCAGTTCTCAGCCGGGGTCCCTAACTGAAGCTTTCTTT. It translates to CASSSQPGSLTEAFF. This chain links TRBV7-6 with TRBJ1-1; D is uncertain. The ends were cut back, 6 bases at V and 5 bases at J, with 19 bases in the middle. CDR1 and CDR2 from the germline V gene are SGHVS and FNYEAQ. The CDR3 extends over 15 amino acids.

This clonotype has just a few counts. The chain carries TRBV20-1 and TRBJ2-7; 8 nucleotides line up with TRBD2. V lost 6 bases and J lost 11; bases outside the gene matches: 12. The CDR3 extends over 12 amino acids. Germline values: CDR1 DFQATT, CDR2 SNEGSKA (reference sequence). The CDR3 DNA reads as TGCAGTGCACGGAGCGGGGGTACGAGGGAGTACTTC. Its protein product is CSARSGGTREYF.

The chain has TRBV28 and TRBJ2-5, with D uncertain. Germline CDR1 and CDR2: MDHEN and SYDVKM. The V and J ends lost 5 bases and 1 base respectively, with 11 bases between them. The CDR3 is 14 residues long. CDR3 DNA sequence: TGTGCCAGCAGTCTGTTCGCGATCCAAGAGACCCAGTACTTC. Protein sequence: CASSLFAIQETQYF.

This clonotype was detected many times. The chain recombines TRBV20-1 with TRBJ2-1, with a weak D call TRBD1 (5 bases). Trimming left V 7 bases short and J 4 bases short, with 14 bases between. The CDR3 contains 13 residues. Germline V lookup: CDR1 DFQATT, CDR2 SNEGSKA (reference sequence). The CDR3 DNA reads TGCAGTGGGGGCGGCTCCTTGTACAATGAGCAGTTCTTC. It translates to CSGGGSLYNEQFF.

This clonotype occurred many times. The J gene is TRBJ2-4, the V gene TRBV29-1, with D possibly TRBD1 on 7 matching bases. The CDR3 sequence is 13 residues long. CDR1 SQVTM and CDR2 ANQGSEA come from the germline V gene. Trimming cost V 7 bases and J 6 bases, with 16 bases left between them. The CDR3 loop reads CSAEEGATNIQYF. CDR3 coding DNA: TGCAGCGCAGAGGAGGGGGCGACAAACATTCAGTACTTC.

The chain carries TRBV12-3 or TRBV12-4 and TRBJ1-2; TRBD1 might be the D (5 bases). V lost 10 bases, J lost 0 bases, and 15 bases lay in between. This CDR3 has 14 residues. The CDR3 loop reads CAISTDRANYGYTF. CDR3 sequence (DNA): TGTGCCATCAGCACCGACAGAGCTAACTATGGCTACACCTTC.

This clonotype has at least ten counts. This chain joins TRBV12-3 or TRBV12-4 and TRBJ1-5; D gene unclear. V was pared by 6 bases and J by 3 bases, with 6 bases between. This CDR3 spans 12 amino acids. CDR3 coding DNA: TGTGCCAGCAGGCACGCCAATCAGCCCCAGCATTTT. Translation: CASRHANQPQHF.